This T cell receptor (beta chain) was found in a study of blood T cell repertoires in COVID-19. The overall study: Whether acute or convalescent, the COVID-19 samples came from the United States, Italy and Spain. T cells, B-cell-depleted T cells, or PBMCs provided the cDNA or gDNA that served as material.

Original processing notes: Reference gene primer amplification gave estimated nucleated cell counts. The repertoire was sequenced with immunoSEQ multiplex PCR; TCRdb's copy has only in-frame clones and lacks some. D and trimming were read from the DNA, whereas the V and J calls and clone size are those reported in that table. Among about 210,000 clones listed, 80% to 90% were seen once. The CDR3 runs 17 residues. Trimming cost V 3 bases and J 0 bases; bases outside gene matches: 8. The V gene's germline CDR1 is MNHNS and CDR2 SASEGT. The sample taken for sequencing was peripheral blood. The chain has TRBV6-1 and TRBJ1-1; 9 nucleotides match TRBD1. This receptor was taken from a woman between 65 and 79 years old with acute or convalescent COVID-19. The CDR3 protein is CASSDLDRGWVNTEAFF. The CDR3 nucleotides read TGTGCCAGCAGTGACCTGGACAGGGGTTGGGTGAACACTGAAGCTTTCTTT.